This T cell receptor (beta chain) was sequenced for a study of cytomegalovirus exposure and HLA in healthy donors (dated by TCRdb to about 2017). For the study in its entirety: According to an earlier analysis of 550 to 750 of the donors, 150 million to 200 million T cells yielded approximately 120 million unique TCR beta sequences and 276 Gb of sequence data. An early release that covered roughly 600 HLA-typed donors contained about 300 gigabases of sequencing data and about 84 million unique TCR sequences. Among the roughly 430 genotyped donors, 81% belonged to the genetic ancestry cluster associated with self-reported Caucasian donors. The study aimed to test whether cataloging public T cell receptors could reveal signatures of past pathogen exposure. The study profiled the T cell repertoires of hundreds of subjects by immunosequencing and related them to cytomegalovirus serostatus. Besides the first cohort of approximately 710 subjects, a separate validation cohort made up of roughly 120 different subjects was used. The study combined high-throughput TCR immunosequencing, statistical association of individual TCRs with disease status, and machine learning to predict cytomegalovirus infection status. In a later analysis, previously published TCR beta repertoires from several hundred donors were re-analyzed and high-resolution HLA genotyping was added so that TCR occurrence patterns could be studied. In the later analysis, no new phenotypic data were used to find candidate immune exposures; instead, reliance was placed on TCR beta sequences and their occurrence across donors. To decide whether each TCR beta V gene segment behaved as functional or pseudogenic, an earlier analysis of nearly 600 of the donors relied on high-throughput TCR beta sequencing. Donor age, sex, ethnicity and CMV serostatus were compiled together with the repertoire data. A later genetic analysis used genome-wide SNP genotypes for about three fifths of the roughly 700 donors, treating that subset as a discovery cohort. All discovery cohort repertoires had been generated on a single sequencing platform. HLA typing included class I and class II loci at four-digit resolution. Typing coverage varied by locus: 629-630 donors for A, B, C, DRB1 and DQB1; roughly 520 for DQA1; 606 for DPA1; under 490 for DPB1. Roughly five DR-DQ haplotypes were handled as single units for association and clustering, since linkage in the cohort was strong. Across approximately 400 genotyped donors of the cohort, an average of roughly 230,000 unique TCR beta nucleotide sequences per donor were sequenced, and 15% to 20% of those sequences were non-productive. Here is what the overall study found, with its caveats: In a later analysis, HLA-associated TCR beta chains were found to be more clonally expanded and to have lower generation probabilities than equally common non-associated chains. A later analysis associated 15,000 or so TCR beta sequences with specific HLA alleles at a false discovery rate of 0.05. Correlated functional status among segregating V segments might be attributable to linkage disequilibrium, but an unknown experimental factor could not be ruled out. In a later analysis, several top co-occurrence clusters were reported to appear linked to parvovirus B19, influenza, CMV and Epstein-Barr virus. Some IMGT-functional V segments, including TRBV6-2 and TRBV6-3, could not be distinguished by the 87-base-pair reads and were therefore excluded. A further reported finding was that TCR beta sequences accurately predicted the HLA-A and HLA-B alleles for most subjects in the first cohort. A later genetic analysis reported fewer N-insertions in productive TCRs among donors in an Asian-associated ancestry cluster than the roughly 690-donor mean. Strong co-occurrence of HLA alleles, especially DR and DQ, made assigning TCR associations to individual alleles difficult. Most CMV-associated TCR beta chains appeared to be HLA-restricted in a later analysis, and the HLA associations seemed to be driven largely by CMV exposure. A few of the identified cytomegalovirus-associated TCR beta chains were confirmed in vitro to be specific for cytomegalovirus antigens. In a later analysis, the rate of TCR association differed among HLA loci, with DRB1 alleles having the most associated TCRs and HLA-C alleles having the fewest. While some public TCRs were present in many individuals, most TCR sequences turned up only very rarely across donors. The earlier analysis of 587 of the donors excluded roughly 17 rarely observed V segments, including chromosome 9 orphons, because counts were too low. The classifier was reported to diagnose cytomegalovirus status with high specificity and sensitivity in both the original cohort and the validation cohort. In an earlier analysis of 587 of the donors, most TCR beta V segments were observed in productive rearrangements about 87% or about 30% of the time, broadly matching IMGT annotations. V-gene and J-gene trimming of TCR beta chains was associated with a missense DCLRE1C variant in a later genetic analysis, and the association was replicated in an independent cohort. The authors suggested that the approach could potentially be extended to other disease states and immunological phenotypes. Presence/absence analyses assumed roughly uniform sequencing depth across donors, an assumption that may not hold. HLA typing was unavailable for some donors at each locus, so association tests used only the typed subset. The cohort was sequenced for TCR beta chains only, and without alpha or paired-chain data the features that could be detected were limited. A cluster of highly shared sequence variants was judged likely to be a technical artifact of the sequencing pipeline. The study gave a list of around 170 TCR beta chains associated with cytomegalovirus. The only immune exposure information available for the cohort was CMV serostatus.

In total, fewer than 750 healthy bone marrow donors made up the cohort. All cohort members were sampled while nominally healthy, although unrecorded immune exposures were likely present. The donor tested CMV seronegative, placing the donor among the approximately 360 seronegative members of the cohort. Each donor provided a peripheral blood sample, and peripheral blood mononuclear cells were used for TCR beta sequencing. The Qiagen DNeasy Blood Extraction Kit was used to extract genomic DNA from the blood cell samples. The CDR3, cysteine through phenylalanine, is 16 amino acids long. Only the CDR3 part of the read is kept: 48 bases, read in frame from the first base. The germline ends are 15 bases apart after V is trimmed by 4 bases and J by 3 bases. The germline V gene supplies CDR1 MNHNS and CDR2 SASEGT. Receptors were amplified or captured by the immunoSEQ multiplex PCR assay. For the multiplex PCR, a mixture combining 60 forward primers for TCR Vbeta segments and 13 reverse primers for TCR Jbeta segments was used. The CDR3 region of rearranged TCR beta genes was amplified from genomic DNA with a multiplex PCR assay. Amplified TCR beta libraries were sequenced as 87-base-pair reads on the Illumina HiSeq System. As for how the authors treated the data: A later analysis counted 75 million to 100 million unique TCR beta chains across the 550 to 800 repertoires, and around 9.9 million of these chains were shared by at least two donors. A nearest-neighbor algorithm error-corrected the raw reads and collapsed the reads into unique sequences, merging closely related sequences to remove PCR and sequencing errors. CDR3 sequences were aligned to IMGT reference sequences to assign V, D and J gene segments. Each retained sequence needed at least a six-nucleotide match to both a V gene segment and a J gene segment. Rearrangements were called productive when the CDR3 lacked stop codons and stayed in frame with V and J; all others were non-productive. CDR3 was defined according to IMGT convention as the region running from the second conserved V-encoded cysteine to the conserved J-encoded phenylalanine. In an earlier analysis of roughly 610 of the donors, sequences lacking an unambiguous match to a single V gene segment were excluded. In an earlier analysis of 500 to 750 of the donors, V segments were called functional above 56.7% productive rearrangements and were called segregating when the between-donor standard deviation exceeded 5%. A statistical classification framework was developed to diagnose cytomegalovirus status using the catalog of TCR beta chain sequences. A later analysis assigned V and J genes by comparing TCR nucleotide sequences with IMGT/GENE-DB human TR gene sequences. Using the TCRdist pipeline, a later analysis assigned CDR3 sequences along with most-parsimonious VDJ recombination scenarios. In a later analysis, every TCR beta chain was defined by the combination of its CDR3 amino acid sequence and its V-gene family, and reads without a unique V-gene family were dropped. In a later analysis, 450 to 600 highly shared, low-generation-probability nucleotide sequences were removed to address suspected cross-contamination and a sequencing artifact. A later analysis calculated a clonal expansion index for each public chain from normalized within-repertoire ranks of inferred template counts. In a later analysis, generation probabilities were computed with a VDJ recombination model fitted to out-of-frame rearrangements, and the resulting probabilities were checked against IGoR. In a later analysis, hypergeometric tests were used to score TCR-TCR, TCR-HLA and TCR-CMV co-occurrence, with a repertoire-size bias correction applied to TCR pairs. False discovery rates were estimated in a later analysis by permuting HLA or CMV assignments 20 times. In a later analysis, co-occurring TCRs were grouped using DBSCAN, with TCRdist sequence similarity added in when clustering inside HLA-allele-positive subsets. Repertoires with fewer than 30,000 or more than 120,000 public chains were left out of co-occurrence clustering, as were a few repertoires with anomalous nucleotide sharing. What TCRdb holds here is the immuneACCESS table cut down to in-frame rearrangements. Part of the clones is not present; checked against another copy, under half of the missing clones reflect an unresolved V gene, and the others are unexplained. V, J and clone size were drawn from that table, and D and trimming were deduced from the DNA. The sample data list around 110,000 clones, and over 70% of these were observed just once. The top ten constitute about 1.6% of the sample.

Comments on this clone: It has no known antigen specificity. No quality values exist for individual bases; no much larger clone is one base distant.

Recombination joined TRBV6-1 with TRBJ2-2; TRBD2 could be the D gene, as 6 bases match. This clonotype was obtained from a woman aged 18-29 years in good health and CMV-seronegative. The sequenced sample was PBMCs. DNA sequence: TGTGCCAGCAGTGCGGCCGTTAGGAGGGACACCGGGGAGCTGTTTTTT. Translated, it reads CASSAAVRRDTGELFF.